A single sample gave rise to the 3 T cell receptor beta chains below, sequenced in a study of neurological immune-mediated disorders. TCRdb passed the 5' RACE reads through MiXCR, listing each CDR3 protein once. The sample records about 19,000 distinct CDR3 sequences, over 2.5% being singletons. Sequenced input: PBMCs. Receptors originate from a woman aged 18-35 years with multiple sclerosis.

This clonotype was seen repeatedly, ten times or more. This chain links TRBV12-5 with TRBJ2-5, with 8 bases fitting TRBD2. The CDR3 totals 16 residues. Per germline, CDR1 LGHNT and CDR2 FRNRAP. J lost 0 bases, V lost 6 bases, and 9 bases had no gene match. The CDR3 is CASGPPSGSNQETQYF. The CDR3 bases are TGTGCTAGTGGCCCGCCCAGCGGGAGTAACCAAGAGACCCAGTACTTC.

This clonotype was found a few times. The chain is built from TRBV20-1 and TRBJ2-3, with D maybe TRBD1 (6 bases). V was pared by 6 bases and J by 1 base, with 14 bases between. The CDR3 contains 14 residues. Germline CDR1 and CDR2: DFQATT and SNEGSKA (reference sequence). Here the CDR3 DNA reads TGCAGTGCCAGTAGGACAGACGGCACAGATACGCAGTATTTT. This gives the protein CSASRTDGTDTQYF.

A few counts support this clonotype. V is TRBV11-2 and J is TRBJ2-1; D unresolved. This CDR3 is 11 amino acids long. V lost 5 bases to trimming and J lost 12 bases, with 11 bases between them. Germline CDR1 SGHAT, CDR2 FQNNGV. CDR3 bases: TGTGCCAGCAGCCAGCCGACTCTGCAGTTCTTC. This sequence encodes CASSQPTLQFF.